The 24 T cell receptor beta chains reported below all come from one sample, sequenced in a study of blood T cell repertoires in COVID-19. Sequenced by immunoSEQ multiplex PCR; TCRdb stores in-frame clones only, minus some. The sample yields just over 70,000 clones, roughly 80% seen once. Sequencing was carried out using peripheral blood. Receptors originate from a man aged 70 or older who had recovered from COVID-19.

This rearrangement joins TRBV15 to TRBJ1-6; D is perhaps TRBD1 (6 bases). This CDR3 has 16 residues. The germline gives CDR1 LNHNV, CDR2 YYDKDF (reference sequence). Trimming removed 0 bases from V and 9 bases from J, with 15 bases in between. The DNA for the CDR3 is TGTGCCACCAGCAGAGATCGGGACATTACTAGTTCACCCCTCCACTTT. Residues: CATSRDRDITSSPLHF.

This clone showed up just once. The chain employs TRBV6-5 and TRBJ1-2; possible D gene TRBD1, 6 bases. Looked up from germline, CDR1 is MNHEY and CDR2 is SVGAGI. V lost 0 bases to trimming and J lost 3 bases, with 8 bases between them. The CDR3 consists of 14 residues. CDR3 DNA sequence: TGTGCCAGCAGTTACTCAGGACAGTACTATGGCTACACCTTC. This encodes CASSYSGQYYGYTF.

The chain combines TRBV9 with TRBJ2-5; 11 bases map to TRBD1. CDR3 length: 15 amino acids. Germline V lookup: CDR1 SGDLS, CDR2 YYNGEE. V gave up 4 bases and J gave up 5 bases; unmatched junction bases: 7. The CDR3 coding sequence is TGTGCCAGCAGCCCAGGGACAGGGGGAGAGGAGACCCAGTACTTC. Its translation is CASSPGTGGEETQYF.

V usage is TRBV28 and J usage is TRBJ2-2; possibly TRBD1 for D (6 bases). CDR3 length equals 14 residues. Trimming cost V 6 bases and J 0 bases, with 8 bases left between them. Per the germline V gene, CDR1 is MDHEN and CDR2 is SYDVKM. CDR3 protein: CASRGQSNTGELFF. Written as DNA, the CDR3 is TGTGCCAGCAGAGGACAGTCGAACACCGGGGAGCTGTTTTTT.

The CDR3 loop reads CASSPSGGALETQYF. The CDR3, as DNA: TGTGCCAGTAGCCCTAGCGGGGGGGCCTTGGAGACCCAGTACTTC. The chain has TRBV19 and TRBJ2-5, with TRBD2 identical over 12 bases. CDR3 length equals 15 residues. The trim removed 6 bases at V and 5 bases at J, leaving 7 bases unmatched. Germline V gives CDR1 LNHDA, CDR2 SQIVND (reference sequence).

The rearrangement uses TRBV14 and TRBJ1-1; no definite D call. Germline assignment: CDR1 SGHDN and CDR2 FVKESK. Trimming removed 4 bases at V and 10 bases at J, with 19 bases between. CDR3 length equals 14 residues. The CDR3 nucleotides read TGTGCCAGCAGCCGCGGGAGAACGGTAGCGGTAGCTTTCTTT. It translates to CASSRGRTVAVAFF.

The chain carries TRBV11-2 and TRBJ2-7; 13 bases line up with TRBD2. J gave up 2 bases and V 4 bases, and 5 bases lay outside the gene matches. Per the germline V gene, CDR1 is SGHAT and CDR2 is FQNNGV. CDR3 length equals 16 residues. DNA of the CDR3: TGTGCCAGCAGCTCAAGACTAGCGGGAGGTCCCTACGAGCAGTACTTC. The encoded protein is CASSSRLAGGPYEQYF.

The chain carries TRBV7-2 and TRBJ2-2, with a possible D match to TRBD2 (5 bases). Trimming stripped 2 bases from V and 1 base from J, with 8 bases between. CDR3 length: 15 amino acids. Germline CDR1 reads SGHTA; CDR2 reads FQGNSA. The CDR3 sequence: CASSLRTENTGELFF. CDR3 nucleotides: TGTGCCAGCAGCTTACGGACTGAGAACACCGGGGAGCTGTTTTTT. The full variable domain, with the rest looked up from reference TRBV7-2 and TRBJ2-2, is GAGVSQSPSNKVTEKGKDVELRCDPISGHTALYWYRQSLGQGLEFLIYFQGNSAPDKSGLPSDRFSAERTGGSVSTLTIQRTQQEDSAVYLCASSLRTENTGELFFGEGSRLTVL.

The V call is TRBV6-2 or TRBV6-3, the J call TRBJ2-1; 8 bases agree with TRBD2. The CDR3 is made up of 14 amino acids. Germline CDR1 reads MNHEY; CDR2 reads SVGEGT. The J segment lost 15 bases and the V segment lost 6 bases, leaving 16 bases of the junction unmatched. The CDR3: CASSPTPRTSSRFF. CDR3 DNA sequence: TGTGCCAGCAGCCCCACACCCCGGACTAGCTCGCGGTTCTTC.

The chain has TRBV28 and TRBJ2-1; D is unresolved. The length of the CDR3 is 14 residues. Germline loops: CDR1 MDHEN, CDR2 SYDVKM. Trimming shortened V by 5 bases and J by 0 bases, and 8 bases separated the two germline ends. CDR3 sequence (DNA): TGTGCCAGCAGTCCTACAGCCTCCTACAATGAGCAGTTCTTC. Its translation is CASSPTASYNEQFF.

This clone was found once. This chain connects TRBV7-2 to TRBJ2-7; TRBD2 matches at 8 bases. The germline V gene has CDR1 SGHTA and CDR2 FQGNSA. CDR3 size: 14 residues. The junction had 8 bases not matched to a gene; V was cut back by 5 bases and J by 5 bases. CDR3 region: CASSPQRGPDEQYF. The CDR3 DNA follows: TGTGCCAGCAGCCCCCAGCGGGGGCCCGACGAGCAGTACTTC.

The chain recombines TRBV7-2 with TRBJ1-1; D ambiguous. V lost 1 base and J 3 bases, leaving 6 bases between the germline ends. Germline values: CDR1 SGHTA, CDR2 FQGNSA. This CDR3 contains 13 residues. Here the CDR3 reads CASSLVRDTEAFF. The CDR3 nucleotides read TGTGCCAGCAGCTTAGTGAGGGACACTGAAGCTTTCTTT.

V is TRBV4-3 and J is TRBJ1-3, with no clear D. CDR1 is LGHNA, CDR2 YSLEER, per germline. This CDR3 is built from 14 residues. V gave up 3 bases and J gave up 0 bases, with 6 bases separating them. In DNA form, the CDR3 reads TGCGCCAGCAGCCAGGACTACTCTGGAAACACCATATATTTT. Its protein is CASSQDYSGNTIYF.

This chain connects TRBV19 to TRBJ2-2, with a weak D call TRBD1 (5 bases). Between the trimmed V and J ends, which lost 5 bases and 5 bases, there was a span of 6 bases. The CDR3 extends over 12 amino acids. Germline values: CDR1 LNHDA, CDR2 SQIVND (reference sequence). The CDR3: CASSQGTGELFF. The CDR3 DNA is TGTGCCAGTAGTCAGGGAACCGGGGAGCTGTTTTTT.

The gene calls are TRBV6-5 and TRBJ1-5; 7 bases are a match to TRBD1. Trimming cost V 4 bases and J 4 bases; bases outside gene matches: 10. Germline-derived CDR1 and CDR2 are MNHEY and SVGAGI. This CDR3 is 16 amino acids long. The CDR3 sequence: CASSSRNSGGNQPQHF. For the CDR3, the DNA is TGTGCCAGCAGTTCCCGGAACTCAGGGGGTAATCAGCCCCAGCATTTT.

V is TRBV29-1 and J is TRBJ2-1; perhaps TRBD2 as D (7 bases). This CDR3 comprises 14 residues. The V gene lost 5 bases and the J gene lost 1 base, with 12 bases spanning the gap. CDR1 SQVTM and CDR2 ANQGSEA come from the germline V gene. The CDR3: CSVSRGGSYNEQFF. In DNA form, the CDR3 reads TGCAGCGTTTCGAGGGGGGGATCCTACAATGAGCAGTTCTTC.

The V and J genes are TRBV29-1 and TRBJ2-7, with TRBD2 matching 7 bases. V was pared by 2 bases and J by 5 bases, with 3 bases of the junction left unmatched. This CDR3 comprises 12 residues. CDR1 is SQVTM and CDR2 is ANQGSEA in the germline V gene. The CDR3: CSVESGGDEQYF. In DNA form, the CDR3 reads TGCAGCGTTGAATCGGGGGGAGACGAGCAGTACTTC.

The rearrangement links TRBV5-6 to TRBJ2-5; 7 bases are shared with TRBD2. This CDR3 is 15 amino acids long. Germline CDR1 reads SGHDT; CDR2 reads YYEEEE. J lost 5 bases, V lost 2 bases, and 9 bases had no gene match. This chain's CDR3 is CASSLGSGTRETQYF. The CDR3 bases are TGTGCCAGCAGCTTAGGAAGCGGGACTCGGGAGACCCAGTACTTC.

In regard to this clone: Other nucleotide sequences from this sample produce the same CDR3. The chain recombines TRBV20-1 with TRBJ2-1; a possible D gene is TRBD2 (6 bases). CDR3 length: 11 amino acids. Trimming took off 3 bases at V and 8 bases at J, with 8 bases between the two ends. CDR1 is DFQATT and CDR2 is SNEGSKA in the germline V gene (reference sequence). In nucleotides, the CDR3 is TGCAGTGCTAGGTGGGGGGATGAGCAGTTCTTC. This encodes CSARWGDEQFF.

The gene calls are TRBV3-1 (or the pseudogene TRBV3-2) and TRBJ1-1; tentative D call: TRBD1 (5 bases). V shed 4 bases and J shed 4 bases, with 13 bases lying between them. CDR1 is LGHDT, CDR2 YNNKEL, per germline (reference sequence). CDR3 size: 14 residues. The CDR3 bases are TGTGCCAGCAGCCGCTTGACAGCTGCCACTGAAGCTTTCTTT. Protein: CASSRLTAATEAFF.

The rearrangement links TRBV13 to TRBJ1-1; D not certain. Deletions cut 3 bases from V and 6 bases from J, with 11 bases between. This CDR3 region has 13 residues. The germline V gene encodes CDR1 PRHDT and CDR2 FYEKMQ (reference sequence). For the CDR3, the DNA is TGTGCCAGCAGCTTGAAACCACATTCTGAAGCTTTCTTT. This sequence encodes CASSLKPHSEAFF. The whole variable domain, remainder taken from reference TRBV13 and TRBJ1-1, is AAGVIQSPRHLIKEKRETATLKCYPIPRHDTVYWYQQGPGQDPQFLISFYEKMQSDKGSIPDRFSAQQFSDYHSELNMSSLELGDSALYFCASSLKPHSEAFFGQGTRLTVV.

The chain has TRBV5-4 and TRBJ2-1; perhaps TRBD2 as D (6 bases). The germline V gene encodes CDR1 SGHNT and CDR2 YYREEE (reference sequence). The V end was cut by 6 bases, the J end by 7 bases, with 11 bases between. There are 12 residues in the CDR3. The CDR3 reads CASTGGRNEQFF. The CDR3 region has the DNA TGTGCCAGCACCGGGGGTCGGAATGAGCAGTTCTTC.

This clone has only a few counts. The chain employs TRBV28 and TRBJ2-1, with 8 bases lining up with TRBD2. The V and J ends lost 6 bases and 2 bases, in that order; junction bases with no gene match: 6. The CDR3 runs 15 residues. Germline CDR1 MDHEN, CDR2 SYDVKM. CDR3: CASSSAGLAYNEQFF. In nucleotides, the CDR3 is TGTGCCAGCAGCTCAGCGGGACTAGCCTACAATGAGCAGTTCTTC.

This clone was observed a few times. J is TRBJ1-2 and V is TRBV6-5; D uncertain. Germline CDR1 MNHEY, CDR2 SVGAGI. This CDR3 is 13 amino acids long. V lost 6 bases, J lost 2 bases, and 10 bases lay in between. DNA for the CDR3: TGTGCCAGCAGGCCAGGCTTAAACTATGGCTACACCTTC. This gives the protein CASRPGLNYGYTF.